This is a list of T cell receptor beta chains from one sample in a study of graft-versus-host responses after intestinal transplantation. TCRdb's copy holds only in-frame clones and misses some; the assay was immunoSEQ multiplex PCR. Of tens of thousands of clones in the sample, 25% to 35% were seen once. Sequences were derived from alloreactive CD8+ T cells from a mixed lymphocyte reaction culture, sampled before intestinal transplant. All receptors come from a human patient who received an intestinal transplant. Both conserved end residues are part of each CDR3. The order of the fields is V gene, D gene, clone size, J gene, CDR3 DNA, CDR3 protein. The D gene is left open where the match is weak. Rows give clone size only sometimes, using once, few, many, or a class for an expanded clone.

TRBV7-9	.	few	TRBJ1-1	TGTGCCAGCAGCTTCGTAGGGACTCCTTACACTGAAGCTTTCTTT	CASSFVGTPYTEAFF
TRBV19	TRBD1	.	TRBJ2-7	TGTGCCAGTAGTCCGGGACAGGGACCCTACGAGCAGTACTTC	CASSPGQGPYEQYF
TRBV6-5	.	.	TRBJ2-3	TGTGCCAGCATTCCCAGCATCCGTCCAGATACGCAGTATTTT	CASIPSIRPDTQYF
TRBV6-5	.	medium-sized	TRBJ2-1	TGTGCCAGCAGTTACTCTGGCAATGAGCAGTTCTTC	CASSYSGNEQFF
TRBV4-2	.	.	TRBJ1-2	TGTGCCAGCAGCCCAGATGGCCGACTCGGAGGGGATCTCTATGGCTACACCTTC	CASSPDGRLGGDLYGYTF
TRBV12-1	.	few	TRBJ1-6	TGTGCCAGCAGCTTAAAGGGTACCTTCTATAATTCACCCCTCCACTTT	CASSLKGTFYNSPLHF
TRBV7-6	.	.	TRBJ2-7	TGTGCCAGCAGCTTAGCCAGGGATGACTACGAGCAGTACTTC	CASSLARDDYEQYF
TRBV9	TRBD1	.	TRBJ2-1	TGTGCCAGCAGCGGCACAGGGGATGAGCAGTTCTTC	CASSGTGDEQFF
TRBV12-2	.	few	TRBJ2-1	TGTGCAAGTCGCCAACGACTAGCGGGGAACAATGAGCAGTTCTTC	CASRQRLAGNNEQFF
TRBV10-1	TRBD1	.	TRBJ2-1	TGCGCCAGCGCAGGGGGTCTTCACGGGAACTACAATGAGCAGTTCTTC	CASAGGLHGNYNEQFF
TRBV7-6	.	many	TRBJ2-7	TGTGCCAGCAGCTTAGGAGGGATCCACGAGCAGTACTTC	CASSLGGIHEQYF
TRBV9	.	.	TRBJ1-4	TGTGCCAGCAGCGTAAGTGGGGGGAATGAAAAACTGTTTTTT	CASSVSGGNEKLFF
TRBV6-5	TRBD1	.	TRBJ2-7	TGTGCCAGCAGTTATTGGGGGTGGGGACAGGGGCACGAGCAGTACTTC	CASSYWGWGQGHEQYF
TRBV7-3	.	medium-sized	TRBJ1-2	TGTGCCAGCAGCTTAACAGGGGCTAATGGCTACACCTTC	CASSLTGANGYTF
TRBV4-1	TRBD1	.	TRBJ1-1	TGCGCCAGCAGCCAGTTAGGGGGCGTAATGTCGGCTTTCTTT	CASSQLGGVMSAFF
TRBV6-6	.	few	TRBJ1-1	TGTGCCAGCAGTGCCGCGAATCGGGCTTTCTTT	CASSAANRAFF
TRBV4-1	TRBD2	.	TRBJ2-5	TGCGCCAGCAGCCAAGCTTTACTAGCGGGGGAAGAGACCCAGTACTTC	CASSQALLAGEETQYF
TRBV10-3	.	few	TRBJ1-1	TGTGCCATCAGTGACCCTCCGGAGTTCACTGAAGCTTTCTTT	CAISDPPEFTEAFF
TRBV5-4	TRBD1	.	TRBJ1-1	TGTGCCAGCAGCTCAACGGACAGGCCGAACACTGAAGCTTTCTTT	CASSSTDRPNTEAFF
TRBV12-2	.	.	TRBJ1-2	TGTGCAAGTCGCTTAGCGGTAACACAGGGGGAAGACTACACCTTC	CASRLAVTQGEDYTF
TRBV7-6	.	once	TRBJ2-1	TGTGCCAGCAGCCTAGCTGGGGGCGCGAGCAATGAGCAGTTCTTC	CASSLAGGASNEQFF
TRBV6-1	.	few	TRBJ2-1	TGTGCCAGCAGTGAAGCGAGGGGGGCATATTACAATGAGCAGTTCTTC	CASSEARGAYYNEQFF
TRBV28	TRBD1	.	TRBJ1-5	TGTGCCAGCAGGGGACAGGTTAGCAATCAGCCCCAGCATTTT	CASRGQVSNQPQHF
TRBV12-5	.	few	TRBJ2-1	TGTGCTAGTGATACGCAGGGTACCGATGAGCAGTTCTTC	CASDTQGTDEQFF
TRBV5-1	.	.	TRBJ1-6	TGCGCCAGCAGTCCGGGCCTCTTTTTTAGGAGTTCACCCCTCCACTTT	CASSPGLFFRSSPLHF
TRBV27	.	few	TRBJ2-7	TGTGCCAGCAGTTTGGTCAGGGGAATCTACGAGCAGTACTTC	CASSLVRGIYEQYF
TRBV11-2	TRBD1	.	TRBJ1-2	TGTGCCAGCAGCTTAACAGGGGCTAATGGCTACACCTTC	CASSLTGANGYTF
TRBV6-1	TRBD1	.	TRBJ1-3	TGTGCCAGCAGCCCCGGACAGGGAGATGGAAACACCATATATTTT	CASSPGQGDGNTIYF
TRBV7-3	TRBD2	few	TRBJ2-3	TGTGCCAGCAGCTTAACTCCTAGCGGGGGCACAGATACGCAGTATTTT	CASSLTPSGGTDTQYF
TRBV11-2	.	.	TRBJ1-1	TGTGCCAGCAGCTTATGGACTGAAGCTTTCTTT	CASSLWTEAFF
TRBV6-1	.	.	TRBJ1-2	TGTGCCAGCAGTAAAGGATTCCCTAACTATGGCTACACCTTC	CASSKGFPNYGYTF